The 25 T cell receptor beta chains presented below share a single source sample, sequenced in a study of T cells in Graves' hyperthyroidism and ophthalmopathy (dated by TCRdb to between 2018 and 2021). Library method: multiplex PCR. TCRdb records Illumina HiSeq 2000 as the sequencer. Amplification of TCR beta CDR3 regions was carried out from RNA transcripts. The TCR CDR3 was subjected to a first round of RT-PCR using the HTBI primer set and the Qiagen OneStep RT-PCR kit. The raw public reads went through TCRdb reprocessing: fastp at Q25, MiXCR clone calling, in-frame beta chains kept. Here each entry gathers all rows of one CDR3 protein and keeps the most common genes and DNA. For this sample there are around 440,000 distinct CDR3 sequences; about a sixth appear just once. The ten largest clones represent around 7% of the sample. Sample: blood. The receptors come from a woman between 18 and 30 years old with Graves' hyperthyroidism.

This clonotype was seen more than once but under ten times. The chain joins TRBV5-6 to TRBJ1-1; D is unresolved. The germline V gene has CDR1 SGHDT and CDR2 YYEEEE. The V end lost 2 bases, the J end lost 4 bases, and 9 bases lay between the germline ends. The CDR3 length is 13 residues. The CDR3 region is CASSFLGSTEAFF. The CDR3 DNA reads TGTGCCAGCAGCTTTCTAGGGAGCACTGAAGCTTTCTTT.

This clonotype came up many times. V usage is TRBV7-3 and J usage is TRBJ2-3; unclear D gene. The germline V and J ends were trimmed by 5 bases and 0 bases, with 6 bases remaining between them. The germline V gene has CDR1 SGHTA and CDR2 FQGTGA. CDR3 length: 13 residues. The CDR3 protein is CASSRTSTDTQYF. Here the CDR3 DNA reads TGTGCCAGCAGCCGAACGAGCACAGATACGCAGTATTTT.

The sample holds many counts of this clonotype. J is TRBJ2-1 and V is TRBV20-1, with a weak D call TRBD2 (6 bases). The CDR3 runs to 13 residues. CDR1 DFQATT and CDR2 SNEGSKA come from the germline V gene (reference sequence). Trimming took off 5 bases at V and 6 bases at J, with 14 bases between the two ends. The CDR3 region has the DNA TGCAGTGCTGGTGGAGGGAGAGTCAATGAGCAGTTCTTC. It translates to CSAGGGRVNEQFF.

The sample holds many counts of this clonotype. The CDR3 DNA reads TGCGCCAGCTACAACCGGGACGGGAGCACAGATACGCAGTATTTT. Amino acids: CASYNRDGSTDTQYF. The chain is built from TRBV5-1 and TRBJ2-3; tentatively, D is TRBD1 or TRBD2 (5 bases each). The CDR3 runs to 15 residues. Germline V lookup: CDR1 SGHRS, CDR2 YFSETQ. V was shortened by 7 bases and J by 0 bases, with 15 bases between the two germline ends.

The J gene is TRBJ1-4, the V gene TRBV19; 7 nucleotides align to TRBD1. The junction had 5 bases not matched to a gene; V was cut back by 7 bases and J by 3 bases. CDR1 is LNHDA and CDR2 is SQIVND in the germline V gene (reference sequence). The CDR3 contains 14 residues. The DNA of the CDR3 is TGTGCCAGTATCGACAGGGTTGCTAATGAAAAACTGTTTTTT. This codes for CASIDRVANEKLFF.

The gene calls are TRBV5-1 and TRBJ2-2; TRBD2 matches 8 bases. In germline, CDR1 is SGHRS, CDR2 YFSETQ. The CDR3 is 15 amino acids. J lost 4 bases, V lost 3 bases, and 5 bases had no gene match. CDR3 region: CASSYSGSVTGELFF. The CDR3 nucleotides are TGCGCCAGCAGCTACAGCGGGAGTGTCACCGGGGAGCTGTTTTTT.

This clonotype appeared many times. The rearrangement links TRBV12-5 to TRBJ2-7; 7 nucleotides agree with TRBD1. Germline lookup yields CDR1 LGHNT and CDR2 FRNRAP. The V segment lost 8 bases and the J segment 5 bases; nucleotides outside the gene matches: 3. The CDR3 is made up of 11 amino acids. CDR3 DNA sequence: TGTGCTAGTAGACAGGGCCACGAGCAGTACTTC. It specifies CASRQGHEQYF.

This clonotype appeared many times. The V and J genes are TRBV27 and TRBJ2-1; D perhaps matches TRBD1 (5 bases). CDR3 length equals 15 residues. The germline CDR1 and CDR2 sequences are MNHEY and SMNVEV (reference sequence). Trimming shortened V by 2 bases and J by 7 bases, and 15 bases separated the two germline ends. In DNA, the CDR3 is TGTGCCAGCAGTTTAGTAAGGGGATCTCGAAATGAGCAGTTCTTC. This gives the protein CASSLVRGSRNEQFF.

This clonotype was picked up many times. The V gene is TRBV5-1, the J gene TRBJ2-5, with 10 bases fitting TRBD2. The CDR3 totals 15 residues. Per germline, CDR1 SGHRS and CDR2 YFSETQ. With V trimmed by 7 bases and J by 1 base, 7 bases remained unmatched. This CDR3 is CASFSGGPSQETQYF. In DNA, the CDR3 is TGCGCCAGCTTTAGCGGGGGGCCTTCCCAAGAGACCCAGTACTTC.

This clonotype came up a few times. The V call is TRBV5-6, the J call TRBJ1-2, with D hard to call. V gave up 5 bases and J gave up 7 bases, with 9 bases separating them. The germline V gene encodes CDR1 SGHDT and CDR2 YYEEEE. The CDR3 is made up of 11 amino acids. In DNA form, the CDR3 reads TGTGCCAGCAGACCGGCAGCTGGCTACACCTTC. Its protein is CASRPAAGYTF. Drawing the rest from reference TRBV5-6 and TRBJ1-2, the complete variable domain is DAGVTQSPTHLIKTRGQQVTLRCSPKSGHDTVSWYQQALGQGPQFIFQYYEEEERQRGNFPDRFSGHQFPNYSSELNVNALLLGDSALYLCASRPAAGYTFGSGTRLTVV.

In this sample, this clonotype turned up many times. This CDR3 reads CSAPGQGVHEQYF. As DNA, the CDR3 is TGCAGTGCACCGGGACAGGGAGTGCACGAGCAGTACTTC. The rearrangement uses TRBV20-1 and TRBJ2-7; 9 bases line up with TRBD1. Looked up from germline, CDR1 is DFQATT and CDR2 is SNEGSKA (reference sequence). V lost 6 bases, J lost 5 bases, and 8 bases stayed unmatched. The CDR3 sequence is 13 residues long.

This rearrangement joins TRBV28 to TRBJ1-3; D is undetermined. The germline CDR1 and CDR2 sequences are MDHEN and SYDVKM. CDR3 length equals 15 residues. V was trimmed by 7 bases and J by 0 bases, leaving 13 bases between them. CDR3 DNA sequence: TGTGCCAGCAATACCGGAGCAAGCTCTGGAAACACCATATATTTT. This gives the protein CASNTGASSGNTIYF. The full variable domain, its missing parts supplied by reference TRBV28 and TRBJ1-3, is DVKVTQSSRYLVKRTGEKVFLECVQDMDHENMFWYRQDPGLGLRLIYFSYDVKMKEKGDIPEGYSVSREKKERFSLILESASTNQTSMYLCASNTGASSGNTIYFGEGSWLTVV.

This clonotype was detected ten times or more. This chain links TRBV2 with TRBJ1-1, with 7 positions matching TRBD1. The CDR3 runs 13 residues. J lost 0 bases, V lost 9 bases, and 4 bases had no gene match. Per the germline V gene, CDR1 is SNHLY and CDR2 is FYNNEI. The CDR3 loop reads CARQGSMNTEAFF. CDR3 coding DNA: TGTGCCAGACAGGGGTCGATGAACACTGAAGCTTTCTTT.

Many counts were recorded for this clonotype. The chain links TRBV5-1 to TRBJ2-5; perhaps D is TRBD1 or TRBD2 (5 bases each). The germline V gene has CDR1 SGHRS and CDR2 YFSETQ. This CDR3 has 16 amino acids. V lost 3 bases to trimming and J lost 0 bases, with 15 bases between them. The CDR3 sequence: CASSSLRGGYQETQYF. Written as DNA, the CDR3 is TGCGCCAGCAGCTCACTTAGGGGCGGGTACCAAGAGACCCAGTACTTC.

This clonotype was seen at least ten times. The chain is built from TRBV7-8 and TRBJ2-1; 9 nucleotides align to TRBD2. Germline lookup yields CDR1 SGHVS and CDR2 FQNEAQ. This CDR3 contains 16 residues. J gave up 9 bases and V 1 base, and 10 bases lay outside the gene matches. The CDR3 loop is CASSLGGGGARVEQFF. The CDR3 bases are TGTGCCAGCAGCTTAGGCGGCGGGGGGGCAAGAGTTGAGCAGTTCTTC.

Many counts were recorded for this clonotype. This chain joins TRBV5-1 and TRBJ2-1, with unresolved D. This CDR3 is built from 12 residues. Trimming left V 4 bases short and J 6 bases short, with 8 bases between. Germline loops: CDR1 SGHRS, CDR2 YFSETQ. The CDR3 sequence: CASSPGFNEQFF. For the CDR3, the DNA is TGCGCCAGCAGCCCCGGGTTCAATGAGCAGTTCTTC.

This clonotype was recorded at least ten times. The chain uses TRBV12-5 and TRBJ1-2; D not resolved. Trimming took 5 bases from V and 5 from J, leaving 12 bases between them. This CDR3 spans 13 amino acids. Germline V gene sequence: CDR1 LGHNT, CDR2 FRNRAP. CDR3 protein: CASGLYSGYGYTF. CDR3 nucleotides: TGTGCTAGTGGTCTATACAGTGGATATGGCTACACCTTC.

The chain employs TRBV12-5 and TRBJ2-3; the match to TRBD2 covers 7 bases. V lost 1 base, J lost 4 bases, and 11 bases stayed unmatched. The CDR3 sequence is 17 residues long. Germline CDR1 is LGHNT and CDR2 is FRNRAP. The CDR3 DNA is TGTGCTAGTGGTTTGGGAGACGGCGGGAGAAATGCAGATACGCAGTATTTT. Protein product: CASGLGDGGRNADTQYF. The complete variable domain, with remaining parts taken from reference TRBV12-5 and TRBJ2-3, reads DARVTQTPRHKVTEMGQEVTMRCQPILGHNTVFWYRQTMMQGLELLAYFRNRAPLDDSGMPKDRFSAEMPDATLATLKIQPSEPRDSAVYFCASGLGDGGRNADTQYFGPGTRLTVL.

This clonotype has more than one count but fewer than ten. A read error is possible here, since a much larger clone lies one base away. The V and J genes are TRBV12-3 or TRBV12-4 and TRBJ1-4; D unresolved. Trimming removed 10 bases at V and 8 bases at J, with 14 bases between. This CDR3 contains 12 residues. Here the CDR3 DNA reads TGTGCCAACAGCCACGGGGAGGAAAAACTGTTTTTT. It translates to CANSHGEEKLFF.

Note on this clonotype: A much bigger clone sits one base away, suggesting this may be a read error. CDR3 coding DNA: TGTGCCAGCAGTTACGGAGGGTTTCAAGAGACCCAGTGCTTC. This gives the protein CASSYGGFQETQCF. The chain links TRBV6-2 or TRBV6-3 to TRBJ2-5; tentatively, D is TRBD2 (6 bases). This CDR3 spans 14 amino acids. Germline V gene data show CDR1 as MNHEY and CDR2 as SVGEGT.

This clonotype turned up a few times. The rearrangement links TRBV20-1 to TRBJ2-2; D gene unclear. The V end lost 3 bases, the J end lost 7 bases, and 6 bases lay between the germline ends. CDR1 is DFQATT and CDR2 is SNEGSKA in the germline V gene (reference sequence). The CDR3 contains 11 residues. This CDR3 is CSASLYGELFF. In DNA, the CDR3 is TGCAGTGCTAGTCTGTACGGGGAGCTGTTTTTT.

In the case of this clonotype: A much larger clone differs from this one at a single base, so this may be a read error. The chain employs TRBV10-3 and TRBJ2-4, with D unresolved. In germline, CDR1 is ENHRY, CDR2 SYGVKD. CDR3 length equals 15 residues. The CDR3 DNA reads as TGTGCCATCAGTGAGTCGAAAGAGGCCAAAAACATTCAGTGCTTC. Translating gives CAISESKEAKNIQCF.

The rearrangement uses TRBV10-3 and TRBJ1-4; the D gene is possibly TRBD1 (5 bases). Looked up from germline, CDR1 is ENHRY and CDR2 is SYGVKD. Between the trimmed V and J ends, which lost 11 bases and 6 bases, there was a span of 22 bases. CDR3 length: 15 amino acids. The CDR3 sequence is CAVRSSGERYEKLFF. The CDR3 DNA is TGTGCCGTTCGATCGTCGGGGGAGAGGTATGAAAAACTGTTTTTT.

In this sample, this clonotype turned up many times. The rearrangement links TRBV27 to TRBJ1-6; 7 bases are shared with TRBD1. CDR3 length: 15 residues. The germline V gene has CDR1 MNHEY and CDR2 SMNVEV (reference sequence). V was pared by 5 bases and J by 7 bases, with 8 bases of the junction left unmatched. For the CDR3, the DNA is TGTGCCAGCAGTAAAACAGGGGTTCAGAATTCACCCCTCCACTTT. Its translation: CASSKTGVQNSPLHF.

This clonotype was seen a few times. CDR3 coding DNA: TGTGTGGGGGGCGAATCCTATAGCAATCAGCCCCAGCATTTT. It encodes CVGGESYSNQPQHF. The chain joins TRBV19 to TRBJ1-5, with a tentative D call TRBD1 (6 bases). This CDR3 has 14 amino acids. Germline loops: CDR1 LNHDA, CDR2 SQIVND (reference sequence).